The rows below give T cell receptor beta chains drawn from one sample of a study of blood T cell repertoires in COVID-19. The table came from immunoSEQ multiplex PCR; TCRdb's copy has only in-frame clones and leaves some out. Of around 70,000 clones in the sample, more than 75% were seen once. The sequenced sample was peripheral blood. The receptors shown here come from a human donor in a cohort sampled during active COVID-19. Each CDR3 is given without its conserved first and last residue. The listing skips clone size in some rows; elsewhere it reads once, few, many or a size class.

abundance	j_gene	len	v_gene	CDR3aa
-	TRBJ2-7	11	TRBV12-5	ASGLFSSYEQY
-	TRBJ1-3	14	TRBV5-4	ASSSRGQSSGNTIY
-	TRBJ2-7	11	TRBV30	AWSVQQGLEQY
-	TRBJ2-7	13	TRBV18	ASSPPVSGSYEQY
-	TRBJ2-1	14	TRBV6-2/TRBV6-3	ASSLGSGRAQAEQF
medium-sized	TRBJ2-2	13	TRBV11-2	ASSLSTGGTGELF
once	TRBJ2-6	17	TRBV5-4	ASSPAGQVFYSGANVLT
-	TRBJ2-5	11	TRBV2	ASSGGARETQY
-	TRBJ2-7	13	TRBV18	ASSPPTGNSYEQY
-	TRBJ2-7	14	TRBV19	ASSPGTSGKVYEQY
few	TRBJ1-1	11	TRBV27	ASSLGHNTEAF
-	TRBJ2-3	13	TRBV6-4	ASSASAGSTDTQY
-	TRBJ2-4	13	TRBV5-4	ASSGSDRDKNIQY
many	TRBJ2-7	11	TRBV27	ASSLFGGYEQY
-	TRBJ1-5	13	TRBV19	ASSIGGQVDQPQH
-	TRBJ1-6	13	TRBV5-1	ASSLEPPSNSPLH
-	TRBJ1-2	11	TRBV6-5	ANTEDGNYGYT
-	TRBJ2-5	14	TRBV11-2	ASSRGSRAGMETQY
-	TRBJ2-7	11	TRBV25-1	ASSEAGVYEQY
-	TRBJ2-7	11	TRBV12-3/TRBV12-4	ASSFGLFYEQY
-	TRBJ2-2	12	TRBV28	ASSLVAGAGELF
-	TRBJ2-7	14	TRBV5-1	ASSLFRETSRGEQY
-	TRBJ2-4	17	TRBV4-1	ASSQTGTGATTAKNIQY
few	TRBJ2-7	12	TRBV7-8	ASSPPDRVYEQY
few	TRBJ1-5	12	TRBV11-2	ASSLSAGDQPQH
-	TRBJ2-7	14	TRBV15	ATSRDRGVSTYEQY
-	TRBJ1-1	9	TRBV7-9	ASSLLGGAF
-	TRBJ2-3	17	TRBV5-1	ASSLTGTSGRAVADTQY
few	TRBJ1-2	13	TRBV4-1	ASSRGTGGDAGYT
-	TRBJ1-2	14	TRBV27	ASSLTSGTSNYGYT
once	TRBJ1-1	18	TRBV30	AWSVRDVTTGWLGNTEAF
-	TRBJ2-1	12	TRBV7-2	ATGGQSSYNEQF
-	-	13	TRBV4-1	ASSQVSGIVYEQY
-	TRBJ2-7	11	TRBV5-4	ASSLAGGDEQY
-	TRBJ1-2	12	TRBV6-1	ASSEIPGSYGYT
-	TRBJ1-4	12	TRBV10-3	AIRDRLTNEKLF
once	TRBJ1-5	12	TRBV30	AWSAGQGYQPQH
-	TRBJ2-3	13	TRBV18	ASSPGARRADTQY
-	TRBJ1-5	17	TRBV21-1	ASSPKPSLGQGTDQPQH
-	TRBJ1-2	7	TRBV20-1	SAGGGYT
-	TRBJ2-7	12	TRBV5-5	ASSLGQGAYEQY
-	TRBJ2-5	12	TRBV5-4	ASSLYGRQETQY
once	TRBJ2-7	12	TRBV6-2/TRBV6-3	ASSYGGHSYEQY
-	TRBJ1-3	12	TRBV18	ASSQRQVGDTIY